This T cell receptor beta chain was documented in a study of cytomegalovirus exposure and HLA in healthy donors. Study-level background: Ancestry clustering placed about four fifths of approximately 370 genotyped donors in the Caucasian-associated cluster. Study results and caveats: Analysis was carried out at a later point, and it linked a missense DCLRE1C variant to TCR beta V- and J-gene trimming. In a later analysis, most CMV-associated TCR beta chains appeared HLA-restricted.

A multiplex PCR was run with 60 Vbeta primers and 13 Jbeta primers. Original handling: An analysis that came later counted tens of millions of unique TCR beta chains, some 11 million shared. Sequenced by immunoSEQ multiplex PCR; TCRdb stores in-frame clones only, minus some. Clone size and V and J calls were adopted from that table, with D and trimming inferred from the DNA. The data hold 75,000 to 90,000 clones, with 63% observed a single time. This clone was picked up a small number of times. The antigen remains undetermined. The CDR3 is 15 residues long. Germline lookup yields CDR1 LGHNA and CDR2 YSLEER. V lost 0 bases and J 6 bases, leaving 11 bases between the germline ends.

V gene TRBV4-3 combines with J gene TRBJ2-2, with D tentatively TRBD2 (5 bases). Specimen: PBMCs. This receptor was taken from a woman between 40 and 55 years old in good health and CMV-seropositive. The CDR3 region is CASSQDFRGSGELFF. CDR3 DNA sequence: TGCGCCAGCAGCCAAGATTTTCGCGGGTCCGGGGAGCTGTTTTTT.